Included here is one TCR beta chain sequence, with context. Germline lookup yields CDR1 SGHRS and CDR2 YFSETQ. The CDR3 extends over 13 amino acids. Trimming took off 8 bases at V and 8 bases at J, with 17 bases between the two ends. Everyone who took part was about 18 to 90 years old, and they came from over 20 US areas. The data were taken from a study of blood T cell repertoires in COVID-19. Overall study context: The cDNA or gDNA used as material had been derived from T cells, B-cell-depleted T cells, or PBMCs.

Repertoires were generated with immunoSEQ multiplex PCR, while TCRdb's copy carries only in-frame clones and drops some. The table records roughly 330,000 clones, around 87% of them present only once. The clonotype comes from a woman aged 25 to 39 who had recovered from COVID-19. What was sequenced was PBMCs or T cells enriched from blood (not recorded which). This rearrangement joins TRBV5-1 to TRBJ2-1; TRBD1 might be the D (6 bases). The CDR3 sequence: CASEMGGGDEQFF. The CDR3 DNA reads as TGCGCCAGTGAGATGGGTGGGGGCGATGAGCAGTTCTTC.